A single sample gave rise to the 18 T cell receptor beta chains below, sequenced in a study of T cells expressing NK-cell markers. TCRdb re-analyzed the 5' RACE reads; it lists each CDR3 protein once, without DNA. The sample totals some 600,000 distinct CDR3 sequences. The sequencing input was blood T cells: a sorted CD56 or NKG2C T cell subset, CD4+ or CD8+ T cells, or bulk PBMC T cells (not recorded which). These receptors were obtained from a man aged 18 to 30 in good health.

This chain joins TRBV5-5 and TRBJ1-5. The CDR3 extends over 13 amino acids. The V gene's germline CDR1 is SGHKS and CDR2 YYEKEE (reference sequence). The CDR3 here is CASSLFWDQPQHF.

The chain uses TRBV6-1 and TRBJ2-7; no DNA is available, so the TRBD1 call from TCRdb remains unchecked. CDR1 is MNHNS and CDR2 is SASEGT in the germline V gene. The CDR3 extends over 13 amino acids. CDR3 loop: CASRQGLSYEQYF.

The chain employs TRBV4-3 and TRBJ2-3; no DNA is available, so the TRBD2 call from TCRdb remains unchecked. Germline V gene lookup returns CDR1 LGHNA and CDR2 YSLEER. The CDR3 has 15 amino acids. CDR3 loop: CASSQDRLEGDTQYF.

The rearrangement joins TRBV6-1 to TRBJ2-3; TCRdb's assignment of TRBD2 cannot be checked, as there is no DNA. The CDR3 sequence is 14 residues long. CDR1 and CDR2 from the germline V gene are MNHNS and SASEGT. The CDR3 is CASGAGGFTDTQYF.

CDR3 amino acids: CASSQKREGGELFF. The chain employs TRBV3-1 and TRBJ2-2; TCRdb outputs TRBD2, but without DNA this stays unchecked. This CDR3 has 14 residues. Germline CDR1 is LGHDT and CDR2 is YNNKEL (reference sequence). The full variable domain, with the rest looked up from reference TRBV3-1 and TRBJ2-2, is DTAVSQTPKYLVTQMGNDKSIKCEQNLGHDTMYWYKQDSKKFLKIMFSYNNKELIINETVPNRFSPKSPDKAHLNLHINSLELGDSAVYFCASSQKREGGELFFGEGSRLTVL.

The J gene is TRBJ2-2, the V gene TRBV6-5; the D gene TCRdb calls, TRBD1, cannot be checked with no DNA. Germline values: CDR1 MNHEY, CDR2 SVGAGI. CDR3 size: 14 residues. CDR3 region: CASSQNQGSGELFF.

The V call is TRBV12-3 or TRBV12-4, the J call TRBJ2-2. The CDR3 contains 16 residues. The CDR3 sequence: CASSARVIANTGELFF.

The chain is built from TRBV25-1 and TRBJ2-7; TCRdb selects TRBD1, and the lack of DNA leaves this call unchecked. This CDR3 contains 12 residues. Germline loops: CDR1 MGHDK, CDR2 SYGVNS. The CDR3 is CASRLGVREQYF.

The rearrangement links TRBV5-1 to TRBJ2-5; the TRBD1 assignment by TCRdb is unverifiable without DNA. CDR3 length: 16 residues. CDR1 SGHRS and CDR2 YFSETQ come from the germline V gene. CDR3 in amino acids: CASSLSLTGGRETQYF.

This rearrangement joins TRBV7-9 to TRBJ2-1; as DNA is missing, the TRBD2 call by TCRdb cannot be tested. This CDR3 region has 15 residues. CDR1 is SEHNR and CDR2 is FQNEAQ in the germline V gene (reference sequence). The CDR3 sequence: CASSLGTSGRGRQFF.

CDR3 loop: CASSFPNSGTSDEQFF. The V gene is TRBV7-9, the J gene TRBJ2-1; the TCRdb call, TRBD2, lacks DNA for checking. This CDR3 is 16 amino acids long. CDR1 is SEHNR, CDR2 FQNEAQ, per germline (reference sequence).

The chain recombines TRBV11-2 with TRBJ2-3. The CDR3 runs to 15 residues. CDR1 and CDR2 (germline): SGHAT, FQNNGV. CDR3 protein: CASSLGQKLLDTQYF.

The genes are TRBV2 and TRBJ2-6. CDR1 is SNHLY and CDR2 is FYNNEI in the germline V gene. The CDR3 contains 17 residues. CDR3 residues: CASSDRGADSGANVLTF.

The chain links TRBV20-1 to TRBJ1-2. The CDR3 is made up of 11 amino acids. Germline values: CDR1 DFQATT, CDR2 SNEGSKA (reference sequence). This chain's CDR3 is CSARQKYGYTF.

The V call is TRBV10-3, the J call TRBJ1-5. The CDR3 consists of 14 residues. Germline CDR1 and CDR2: ENHRY and SYGVKD. The CDR3 spells CAISERQTPQPQHF.

J is TRBJ2-1 and V is TRBV4-2. Germline CDR1 is LGHNA and CDR2 is YNFKEQ. This CDR3 is 17 amino acids long. This CDR3 reads CASSRLSSGSSYNEQFF.

J is TRBJ1-6 and V is TRBV29-1; with no DNA, the TCRdb D assignment of TRBD1 cannot be verified. The CDR3 has 13 residues. Looked up from germline, CDR1 is SQVTM and CDR2 is ANQGSEA. CDR3 sequence reads: CSVGDSRNSPLHF. Supplemented by reference TRBV29-1 and TRBJ1-6, the full variable domain reads SAVISQKPSRDICQRGTSLTIQCQVDSQVTMMFWYRQQPGQSLTLIATANQGSEATYESGFVIDKFPISRPNLTFSTLTVSNMSPEDSSIYLCSVGDSRNSPLHFGNGTRLTVT.

The chain links TRBV6-2 or TRBV6-3 to TRBJ2-2. Germline assignment: CDR1 MNHEY and CDR2 SVGEGT. This CDR3 is built from 13 residues. The CDR3 here is CASRESTVGELFF.